These 14 T cell receptor beta chains were sequenced from one sample in a study of blood T cell repertoires in COVID-19. TCRdb's copy holds only in-frame clones and misses some; the assay was immunoSEQ multiplex PCR. The table shows 250,000 to 350,000 clones, with about four fifths occurring only once. The sequencing input was peripheral blood. These receptors came from a human donor with COVID-19, enrolled during active disease. The donor label of this sample is uncertain.

Remarks on this clone: Other DNA sequences in the same sample also yield this CDR3. This chain links TRBV9 with TRBJ2-2, with D maybe TRBD2 (5 bases). The V end was cut by 7 bases, the J end by 0 bases, with 13 bases between. Germline CDR1 and CDR2: SGDLS and YYNGEE. The CDR3 covers 15 residues. CDR3 DNA sequence: TGTGCCAGCCAGGACTCCATAGCGAACACCGGGGAGCTGTTTTTT. Its translation is CASQDSIANTGELFF.

The genes are TRBV28 and TRBJ2-3; TRBD2 aligns across 7 bases. Germline V gene lookup returns CDR1 MDHEN and CDR2 SYDVKM. The V segment lost 8 bases and the J segment 0 bases; nucleotides outside the gene matches: 8. There are 15 residues in the CDR3. CDR3 in amino acids: CASHPVAGSTDTQYF. The CDR3 coding sequence is TGTGCCAGCCATCCGGTAGCGGGTAGCACAGATACGCAGTATTTT.

This chain uses TRBV15 with TRBJ1-6; no clear D gene. V shed 0 bases and J shed 15 bases, with 9 bases lying between them. Per the germline V gene, CDR1 is LNHNV and CDR2 is YYDKDF (reference sequence). The CDR3 contains 12 residues. This CDR3 reads CATSRDFFLLHF. CDR3 bases: TGTGCCACCAGCAGAGATTTTTTTCTCCTCCACTTT.

The genes are TRBV10-3 and TRBJ2-1; tentative D call: TRBD1 (6 bases). The germline CDR1 and CDR2 sequences are ENHRY and SYGVKD. Trimming took off 2 bases at V and 1 base at J, with 9 bases between the two ends. The CDR3 runs to 15 residues. This CDR3 reads CAISEGQGSYNEQFF. CDR3 DNA: TGTGCCATCAGTGAGGGGCAGGGGTCCTACAATGAGCAGTTCTTC.

The rearrangement uses TRBV6-5 and TRBJ1-1, with 7 bases identical to TRBD1. The J segment lost 5 bases and the V segment lost 6 bases, leaving 9 bases of the junction unmatched. The CDR3 consists of 14 residues. Per germline, CDR1 MNHEY and CDR2 SVGAGI. The CDR3 DNA reads TGTGCCAGCAGCTTGAGGGGGCCGAGGACTGAAGCTTTCTTT. This translates into CASSLRGPRTEAFF.

In DNA form, the CDR3 reads TGCAGCGCCGGGTCGGGACAGACTAATCAGCCCCAGCATTTT. Its protein is CSAGSGQTNQPQHF. The J gene is TRBJ1-5, the V gene TRBV29-1, with 7 nucleotides matching TRBD1. The germline CDR1 and CDR2 sequences are SQVTM and ANQGSEA. CDR3 size: 14 residues. Trimming removed 7 bases from V and 4 bases from J; junction bases left unmatched: 10.

The V and J genes are TRBV7-9 and TRBJ2-5; 15 positions match TRBD2. The germline V gene has CDR1 SEHNR and CDR2 FQNEAQ (reference sequence). The length of the CDR3 is 17 residues. V was pared by 1 base and J by 7 bases, with 7 bases of the junction left unmatched. The CDR3 DNA follows: TGTGCCAGCAGCTTAGAAGGGACTAGCGGGAGGAGGACGACCCAGTACTTC. This codes for CASSLEGTSGRRTTQYF. Complete variable domain (other parts from reference TRBV7-9 and TRBJ2-5): DTGVSQNPRHKITKRGQNVTFRCDPISEHNRLYWYRQTLGQGPEFLTYFQNEAQLEKSRLLSDRFSAERPKGSFSTLEIQRTEQGDSAMYLCASSLEGTSGRRTTQYFGPGTRLLVL.

The chain recombines TRBV7-2 with TRBJ2-7; 7 bases fit TRBD1. With 5 bases clipped from V and 0 bases from J, the junction kept 7 bases outside the gene matches. There are 15 residues in the CDR3. CDR1 and CDR2 (germline): SGHTA, FQGNSA. CDR3 loop: CASSRGQVSSYEQYF. CDR3 sequence (DNA): TGTGCCAGCAGCCGTGGACAGGTTAGCTCCTACGAGCAGTACTTC. The full variable domain, its missing parts supplied by reference TRBV7-2 and TRBJ2-7, is GAGVSQSPSNKVTEKGKDVELRCDPISGHTALYWYRQSLGQGLEFLIYFQGNSAPDKSGLPSDRFSAERTGGSVSTLTIQRTQQEDSAVYLCASSRGQVSSYEQYFGPGTRLTVT.

CDR3 nucleotide sequence: TGTGCCAGCAAAGGGCGGGCCCGCTCTGGAAACACCATATATTTT. Translation: CASKGRARSGNTIYF. The chain recombines TRBV28 with TRBJ1-3; no definite D call. The V gene lost 7 bases and the J gene lost 0 bases, with 13 bases spanning the gap. CDR3 length: 15 amino acids. Germline lookup yields CDR1 MDHEN and CDR2 SYDVKM.

The genes are TRBV19 and TRBJ2-6, with a possible D match to TRBD2 (5 bases). This CDR3 has 16 residues. Trimming removed 10 bases at V and 1 base at J, with 17 bases between. Germline V gives CDR1 LNHDA, CDR2 SQIVND (reference sequence). CDR3 amino acids: CATLPGFGSGANVLTF. The CDR3 nucleotides read TGTGCCACCTTACCGGGGTTCGGATCTGGGGCCAACGTCCTGACTTTC.

The V gene is TRBV19, the J gene TRBJ1-5; a possible D gene is TRBD1 (6 bases). Trimming pared 10 bases from V and 4 bases from J, leaving 14 bases between. The CDR3 loop spans 13 amino acids. Germline V gene data show CDR1 as LNHDA and CDR2 as SQIVND (reference sequence). The CDR3 sequence is CATKTGRNQPQHF. The CDR3 DNA is TGTGCCACCAAAACAGGGAGAAATCAGCCCCAGCATTTT.

The chain recombines TRBV7-8 with TRBJ2-1; 9 bases are a match to TRBD2. The CDR3 totals 11 residues. V shed 4 bases, J shed 12 bases, and the junction held 1 base outside the gene matches. The germline V gene has CDR1 SGHVS and CDR2 FQNEAQ. CDR3 amino acids: CASSSGLAQFF. The CDR3 DNA follows: TGTGCCAGCAGCTCGGGACTAGCGCAGTTCTTC.

The chain uses TRBV5-1 and TRBJ2-3; 10 bases agree with TRBD2. V shed 2 bases, J shed 6 bases, and the junction held 3 bases outside the gene matches. Germline values: CDR1 SGHRS, CDR2 YFSETQ. This CDR3 spans 14 amino acids. CDR3: CASSFSAGGDTQYF. The CDR3 DNA reads TGCGCCAGCAGCTTTTCAGCGGGGGGGGATACGCAGTATTTT.

In DNA, the CDR3 is TGTGCCACCAGCAGAGGCGGGGTAATAGCCCTTTCACCCCTCCACTTT. Translating it yields CATSRGGVIALSPLHF. The V call is TRBV15, the J call TRBJ1-6; unclear D gene. The V gene lost 1 base and the J gene lost 9 bases, with 16 bases spanning the gap. This CDR3 has 16 residues. Germline CDR1 is LNHNV and CDR2 is YYDKDF (reference sequence). Based on the CDR3 plus reference TRBV15 and TRBJ1-6, the full variable domain is DAMVIQNPRYQVTQFGKPVTLSCSQTLNHNVMYWYQQKSSQAPKLLFHYYDKDFNNEADTPDNFQSRRPNTSFCFLDIRSPGLGDTAMYLCATSRGGVIALSPLHFGNGTRLTVT.